The clone carrying this TCR beta chain was found a few times. Original analysis: Amplification of reference gene primers provided the estimated nucleated cell counts. The table came from immunoSEQ multiplex PCR; TCRdb's copy has only in-frame clones and leaves some out. Clone size and V and J calls were adopted from that table, with D and trimming inferred from the DNA. Among 40,000 to 65,000 clones, 70% to 85% were seen once, and the ten largest hold more than 13%. This sample is part of a study of blood T cell repertoires in COVID-19. Study-level background: The samples span acute and convalescent COVID-19 from the United States, Italy and Spain.

The germline gives CDR1 MNHEY, CDR2 SVGEGT. V lost 5 bases to trimming and J lost 5 bases, with 16 bases between them. The length of the CDR3 is 15 residues. V is TRBV6-2 or TRBV6-3 and J is TRBJ2-1; the D gene is possibly TRBD1 (5 bases). The specimen sequenced was peripheral blood. This TCR derives from a human donor in a cohort sampled during active COVID-19. The CDR3 DNA follows: TGTGCCAGCAGTCTTGGGGCTAGGGTCGACAATGAGCAGTTCTTC. It encodes CASSLGARVDNEQFF.